A selection of T cell receptor beta chains follows, all from one sample in a study of T cells expressing NK-cell markers. Using the 5' RACE reads, TCRdb records one entry per CDR3 protein without DNA. The sample data list 500,000 or so distinct CDR3 sequences. The specimen was blood T cells: a sorted CD56 or NKG2C T cell subset, CD4+ or CD8+ T cells, or bulk PBMC T cells (not recorded which). The source is a man in his late teens or twenties in good health. The CDR3 runs from the conserved cysteine through the conserved F or W. Fields, in order: J gene, V gene, CDR3 protein.

TRBJ2-5 | TRBV6-1 | CASTKRQGTAETQYF
TRBJ2-3 | TRBV10-3 | CAITNRGTDTQYF
TRBJ1-5 | TRBV10-3 | CAISEITGDQPQHF
TRBJ2-2 | TRBV7-9 | CASSLKGTANTGELFF
TRBJ2-5 | TRBV27 | CASSRLGDTTKETQYF
TRBJ2-3 | TRBV7-8 | CATQRGAGTDTQYF
TRBJ2-1 | TRBV21-1 | CASSGLAGEFF
TRBJ2-7 | TRBV5-1 | CASGTGSYEQYF
TRBJ2-1 | TRBV6-1 | CASSQSPSGMGNEQFF
TRBJ2-7 | TRBV2 | CASSEVQARAYEQYF
TRBJ1-2 | TRBV12-3/TRBV12-4 | CASRASGTGYGYTF
TRBJ2-7 | TRBV4-3 | CASSQDTTSDYEQYF
TRBJ2-2 | TRBV25-1 | CASRTDGGRTNTGELFF
TRBJ2-3 | TRBV27 | CASSLAGGITDTQYF
TRBJ1-1 | TRBV25-1 | CASSDRQGRTEAFF
TRBJ2-5 | TRBV12-3/TRBV12-4 | CASSLSLAAGTQYF
TRBJ2-1 | TRBV4-3 | CASSQHYSLAGESEQFF
TRBJ2-7 | TRBV15 | CATSSLQGISYEQYF
TRBJ2-3 | TRBV27 | CASSTLLDTDTQYF
TRBJ2-3 | TRBV25-1 | CASSVGTGVPSTDTQYF
TRBJ2-1 | TRBV25-1 | CASSGLLALGQFF
TRBJ2-7 | TRBV4-1 | CASSQENGAYEQYF
TRBJ2-7 | TRBV25-1 | CASSQYKDRTYEQYF
TRBJ2-1 | TRBV29-1 | CSVGGAGYNEQFF
TRBJ2-1 | TRBV11-1 | CASSAGLAALSGHDEQFF
TRBJ2-7 | TRBV7-8 | CASSVLSAGEISYEQYF
TRBJ1-1 | TRBV9 | CASSVSGSKNRAFF
TRBJ1-4 | TRBV27 | CASSLKGRGEKLFF
TRBJ2-1 | TRBV29-1 | CSGVVGALAPYNEQFF
TRBJ2-1 | TRBV27 | CASSLLNGPTTHHEQFF
TRBJ2-1 | TRBV2 | CASSEARTTFYNEQFF
TRBJ1-5 | TRBV6-1 | CASSTAKFNNQPQHF
TRBJ2-2 | TRBV3-1 | CASSQSGLAGAAGELFF
TRBJ2-7 | TRBV19 | CASSIRQGDYEQYF
TRBJ2-1 | TRBV3-1 | CASSQTVGGEQFF
TRBJ2-2 | TRBV7-6 | CASSSTHGGPQYGELFF
TRBJ2-1 | TRBV28 | CASGDRNEQFF
TRBJ2-1 | TRBV7-9 | CASSFLRFTLAENEQFF
TRBJ2-3 | TRBV20-1 | CSASETSGSIGTQYF
TRBJ2-7 | TRBV5-1 | CASSLGGGGNPGEQYF
TRBJ2-7 | TRBV20-1 | CSAVTSGRPIGQYF
TRBJ2-1 | TRBV9 | CASSVEFRGNEQFF
TRBJ1-2 | TRBV27 | CASSRTAAGIYYGYTF
TRBJ2-1 | TRBV21-1 | CASSKPLTSGRSYNEQFF
TRBJ1-2 | TRBV29-1 | CSVDRVGAGLIHTNYGYTF
TRBJ2-7 | TRBV29-1 | CSGGQVNEQYF
TRBJ2-7 | TRBV29-1 | CSVYVQTGSWYF